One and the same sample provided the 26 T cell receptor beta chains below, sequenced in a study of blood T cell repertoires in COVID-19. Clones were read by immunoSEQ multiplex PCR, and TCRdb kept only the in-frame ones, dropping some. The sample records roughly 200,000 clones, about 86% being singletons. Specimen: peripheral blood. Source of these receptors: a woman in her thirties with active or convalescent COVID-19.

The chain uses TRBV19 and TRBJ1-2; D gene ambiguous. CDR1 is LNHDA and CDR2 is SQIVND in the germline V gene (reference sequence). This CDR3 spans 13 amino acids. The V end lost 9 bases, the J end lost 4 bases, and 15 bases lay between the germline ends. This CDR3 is CARTLGEGYGYTF. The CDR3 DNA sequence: TGTGCCAGAACCCTTGGGGAGGGCTATGGCTACACCTTC.

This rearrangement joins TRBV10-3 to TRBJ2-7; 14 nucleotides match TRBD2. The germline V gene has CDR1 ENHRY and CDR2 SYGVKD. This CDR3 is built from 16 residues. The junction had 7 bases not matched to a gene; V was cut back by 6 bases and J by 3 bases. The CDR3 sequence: CAIRALTSGRGYEQYF. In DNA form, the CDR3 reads TGTGCCATCAGGGCCCTGACTAGCGGGAGGGGCTACGAGCAGTACTTC.

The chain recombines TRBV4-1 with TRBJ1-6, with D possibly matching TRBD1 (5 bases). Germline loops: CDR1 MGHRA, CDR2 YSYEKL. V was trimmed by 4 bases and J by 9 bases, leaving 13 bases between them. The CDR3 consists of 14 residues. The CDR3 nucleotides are TGCGCCAGCAGCCTTGGGACTGTTGGTTCACCCCTCCACTTT. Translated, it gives CASSLGTVGSPLHF.

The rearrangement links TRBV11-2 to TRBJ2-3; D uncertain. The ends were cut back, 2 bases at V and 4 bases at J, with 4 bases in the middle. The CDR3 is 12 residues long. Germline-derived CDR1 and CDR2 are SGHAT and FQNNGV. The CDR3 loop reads CASSLLADTQYF. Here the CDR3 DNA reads TGTGCCAGCAGCTTACTAGCAGATACGCAGTATTTT.

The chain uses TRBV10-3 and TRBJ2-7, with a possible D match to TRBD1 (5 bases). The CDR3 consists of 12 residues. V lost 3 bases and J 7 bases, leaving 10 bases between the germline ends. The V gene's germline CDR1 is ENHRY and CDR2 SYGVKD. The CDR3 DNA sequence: TGTGCCATCAGTGACCCCCCAGGGGAGCAGTACTTC. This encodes CAISDPPGEQYF.

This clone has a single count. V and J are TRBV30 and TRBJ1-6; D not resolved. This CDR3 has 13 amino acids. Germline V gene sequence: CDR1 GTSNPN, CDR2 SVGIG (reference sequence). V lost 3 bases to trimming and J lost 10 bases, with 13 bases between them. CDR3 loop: CAWSDPPRSPLHF. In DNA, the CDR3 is TGTGCCTGGAGCGATCCCCCTCGGTCACCCCTCCACTTT.

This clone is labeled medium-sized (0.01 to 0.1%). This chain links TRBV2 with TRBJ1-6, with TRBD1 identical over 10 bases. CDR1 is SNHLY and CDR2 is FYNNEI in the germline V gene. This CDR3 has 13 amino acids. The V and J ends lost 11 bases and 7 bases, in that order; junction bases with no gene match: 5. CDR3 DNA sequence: TGTGCCTCCGGACAGGGGGAGAATTCACCCCTCCACTTT. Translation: CASGQGENSPLHF.

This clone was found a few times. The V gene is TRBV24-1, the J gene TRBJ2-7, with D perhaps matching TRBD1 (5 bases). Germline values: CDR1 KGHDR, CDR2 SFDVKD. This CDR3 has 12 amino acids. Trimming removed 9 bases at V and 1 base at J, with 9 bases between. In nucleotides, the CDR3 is TGTGCCACCTCGGCAGGGTCCTACGAGCAGTACTTC. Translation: CATSAGSYEQYF.

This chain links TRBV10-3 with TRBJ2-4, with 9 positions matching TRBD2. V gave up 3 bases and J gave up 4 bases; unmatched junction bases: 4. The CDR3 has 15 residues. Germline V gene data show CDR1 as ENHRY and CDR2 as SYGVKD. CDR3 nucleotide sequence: TGTGCCATCAGTGAAATGAGCGGGGGGAAAAACATTCAGTACTTC. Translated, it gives CAISEMSGGKNIQYF.

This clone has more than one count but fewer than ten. The CDR3 reads CASGRPTGADTQYF. CDR3 sequence (DNA): TGTGCTAGTGGCCGGCCCACAGGGGCAGATACGCAGTATTTT. This chain connects TRBV12-5 to TRBJ2-3; TRBD1 matches 7 bases. The germline CDR1 and CDR2 sequences are LGHNT and FRNRAP. V shed 6 bases, J shed 4 bases, and the junction held 7 bases outside the gene matches. The CDR3 consists of 14 residues.

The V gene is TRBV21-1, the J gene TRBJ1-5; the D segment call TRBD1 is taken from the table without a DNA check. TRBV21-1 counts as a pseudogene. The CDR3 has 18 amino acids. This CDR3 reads CASSSIQGDKDSNQPQHF. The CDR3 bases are TGTGCCAGCAGCTCTATCCAAGGGGACAAGGATAGCAATCAGCCCCAGCATTTT.

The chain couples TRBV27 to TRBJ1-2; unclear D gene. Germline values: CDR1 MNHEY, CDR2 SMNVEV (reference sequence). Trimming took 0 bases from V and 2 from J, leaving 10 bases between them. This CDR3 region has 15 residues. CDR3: CASSLSSGSNYGYTF. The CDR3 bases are TGTGCCAGCAGTTTATCCTCGGGGTCCAACTATGGCTACACCTTC.

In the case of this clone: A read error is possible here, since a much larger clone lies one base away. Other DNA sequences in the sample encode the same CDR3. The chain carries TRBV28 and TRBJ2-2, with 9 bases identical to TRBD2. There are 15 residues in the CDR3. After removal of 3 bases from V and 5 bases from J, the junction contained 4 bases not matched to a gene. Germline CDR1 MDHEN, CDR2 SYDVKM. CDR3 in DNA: TGTGCCAGCAGTTTCGATAGCGGGAGTACCGGGGAGCTGTTTTTT. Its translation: CASSFDSGSTGELFF.

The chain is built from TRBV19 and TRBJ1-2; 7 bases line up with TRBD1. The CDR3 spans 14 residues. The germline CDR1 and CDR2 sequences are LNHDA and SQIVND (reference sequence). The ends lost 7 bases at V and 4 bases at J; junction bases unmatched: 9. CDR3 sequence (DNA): TGTGCCAGTACAGGGGGACAGTACTTCTATGGCTACACCTTC. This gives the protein CASTGGQYFYGYTF.

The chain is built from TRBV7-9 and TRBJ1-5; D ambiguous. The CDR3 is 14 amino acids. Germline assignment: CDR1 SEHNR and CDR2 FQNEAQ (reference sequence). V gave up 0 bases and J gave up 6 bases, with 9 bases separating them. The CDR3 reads CASSLAVPGQPQHF. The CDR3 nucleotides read TGTGCCAGCAGCTTAGCGGTTCCAGGTCAGCCCCAGCATTTT.

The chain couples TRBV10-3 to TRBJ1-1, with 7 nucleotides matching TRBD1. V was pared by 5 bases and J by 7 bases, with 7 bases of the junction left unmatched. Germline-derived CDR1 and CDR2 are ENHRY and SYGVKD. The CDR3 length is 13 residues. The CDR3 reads CAISRGQAREAFF. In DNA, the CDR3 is TGTGCCATCAGTAGAGGACAGGCCCGTGAAGCTTTCTTT.

The CDR3 loop is CASSQDQLQLLDEQFF. Here the CDR3 DNA reads TGTGCCAGCAGTCAAGATCAACTCCAACTACTCGATGAGCAGTTCTTC. The chain has TRBV28 and TRBJ2-1; no clear D. V shed 5 bases and J shed 8 bases, with 22 bases lying between them. The CDR3 extends over 16 amino acids. CDR1 and CDR2 from the germline V gene are MDHEN and SYDVKM.

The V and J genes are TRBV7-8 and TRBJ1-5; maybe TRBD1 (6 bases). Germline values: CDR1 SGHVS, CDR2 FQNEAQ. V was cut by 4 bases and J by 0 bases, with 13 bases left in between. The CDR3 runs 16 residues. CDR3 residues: CASSSGVAGSNQPQHF. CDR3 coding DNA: TGTGCCAGCAGCTCAGGGGTTGCGGGTAGCAATCAGCCCCAGCATTTT.

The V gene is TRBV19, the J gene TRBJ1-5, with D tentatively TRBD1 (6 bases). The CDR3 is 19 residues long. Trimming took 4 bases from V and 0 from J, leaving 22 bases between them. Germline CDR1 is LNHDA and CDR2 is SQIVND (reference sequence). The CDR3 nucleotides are TGTGCCAGTAGTAATATTCAGGGGACAAGGACCTATAGCAATCAGCCCCAGCATTTT. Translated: CASSNIQGTRTYSNQPQHF.

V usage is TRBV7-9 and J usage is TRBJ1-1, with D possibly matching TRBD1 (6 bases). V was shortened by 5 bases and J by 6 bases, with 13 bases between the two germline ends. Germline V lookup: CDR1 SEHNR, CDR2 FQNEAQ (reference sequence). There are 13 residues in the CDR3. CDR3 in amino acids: CASSLRGRAEAFF. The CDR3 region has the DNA TGTGCCAGCAGCCTCAGGGGAAGGGCTGAAGCTTTCTTT.

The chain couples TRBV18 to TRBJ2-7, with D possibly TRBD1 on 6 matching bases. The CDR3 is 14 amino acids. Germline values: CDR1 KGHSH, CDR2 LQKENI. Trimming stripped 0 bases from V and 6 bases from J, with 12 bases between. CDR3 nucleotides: TGTGCCAGCTCACCACCAACAGGGATGGGCGAGCAGTACTTC. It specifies CASSPPTGMGEQYF.

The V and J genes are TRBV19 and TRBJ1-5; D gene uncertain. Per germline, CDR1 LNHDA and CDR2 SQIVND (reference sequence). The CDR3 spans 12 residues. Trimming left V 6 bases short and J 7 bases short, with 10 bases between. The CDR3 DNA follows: TGTGCCAGTAGCAGAGAGGTACAGCCCCAGCATTTT. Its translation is CASSREVQPQHF.

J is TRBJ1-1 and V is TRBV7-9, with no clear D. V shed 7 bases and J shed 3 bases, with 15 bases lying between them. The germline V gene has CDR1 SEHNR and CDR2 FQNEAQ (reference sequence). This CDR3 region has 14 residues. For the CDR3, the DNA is TGTGCCAGCACCCCCGGACTCACGGACACTGAAGCTTTCTTT. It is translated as CASTPGLTDTEAFF.

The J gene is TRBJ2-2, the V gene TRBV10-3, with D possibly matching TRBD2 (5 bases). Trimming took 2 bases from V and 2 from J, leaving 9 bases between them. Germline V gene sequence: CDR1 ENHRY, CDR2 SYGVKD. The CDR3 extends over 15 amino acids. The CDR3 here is CAISEEGTNTGELFF. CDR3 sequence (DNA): TGTGCCATCAGTGAGGAGGGTACAAACACCGGGGAGCTGTTTTTT.

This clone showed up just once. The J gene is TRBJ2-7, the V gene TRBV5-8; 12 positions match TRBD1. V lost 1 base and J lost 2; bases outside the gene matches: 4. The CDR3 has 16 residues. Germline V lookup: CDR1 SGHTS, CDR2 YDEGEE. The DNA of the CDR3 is TGTGCCAGCAGCTTGTGGGGACAGGGGGCTACCTACGAGCAGTACTTC. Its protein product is CASSLWGQGATYEQYF.

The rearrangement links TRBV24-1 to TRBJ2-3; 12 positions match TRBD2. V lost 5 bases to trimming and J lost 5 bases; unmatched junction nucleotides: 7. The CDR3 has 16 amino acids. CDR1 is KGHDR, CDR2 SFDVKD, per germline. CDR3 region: CATSGGASGGVDTQYF. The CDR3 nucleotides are TGTGCCACCAGTGGAGGGGCTAGCGGGGGGGTAGATACGCAGTATTTT.